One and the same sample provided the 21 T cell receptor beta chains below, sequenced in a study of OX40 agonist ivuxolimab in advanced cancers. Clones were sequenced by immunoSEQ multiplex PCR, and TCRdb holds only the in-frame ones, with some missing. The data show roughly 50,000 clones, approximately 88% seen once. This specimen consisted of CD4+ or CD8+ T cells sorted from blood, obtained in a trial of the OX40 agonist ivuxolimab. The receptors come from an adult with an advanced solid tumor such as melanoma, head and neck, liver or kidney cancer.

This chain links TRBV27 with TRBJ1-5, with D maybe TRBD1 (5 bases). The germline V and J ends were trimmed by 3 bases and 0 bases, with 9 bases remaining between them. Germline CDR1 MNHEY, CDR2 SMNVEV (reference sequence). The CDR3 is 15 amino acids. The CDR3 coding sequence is TGTGCCAGCAGTTTTCAGGGTTTTAGCAATCAGCCCCAGCATTTT. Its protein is CASSFQGFSNQPQHF.

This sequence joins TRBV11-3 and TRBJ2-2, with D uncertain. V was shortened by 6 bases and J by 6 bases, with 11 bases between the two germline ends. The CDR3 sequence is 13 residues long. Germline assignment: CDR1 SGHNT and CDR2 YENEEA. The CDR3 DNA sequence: TGTGCCAGCAGTCGAAGCCTATCCGGGGAGCTGTTTTTT. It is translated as CASSRSLSGELFF. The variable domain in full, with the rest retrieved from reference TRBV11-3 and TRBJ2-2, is EAGVVQSPRYKIIEKKQPVAFWCNPISGHNTLYWYLQNLGQGPELLIRYENEEAVDDSQLPKDRFSAERLKGVDSTLKIQPAELGDSAVYLCASSRSLSGELFFGEGSRLTVL.

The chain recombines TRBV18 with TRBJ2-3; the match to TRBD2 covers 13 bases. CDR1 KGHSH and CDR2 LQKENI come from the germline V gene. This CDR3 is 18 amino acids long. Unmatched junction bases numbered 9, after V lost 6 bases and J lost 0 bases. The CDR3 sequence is CASSPTSGGATSTDTQYF. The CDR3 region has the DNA TGTGCCAGCTCCCCTACTAGCGGGGGGGCGACTAGCACAGATACGCAGTATTTT.

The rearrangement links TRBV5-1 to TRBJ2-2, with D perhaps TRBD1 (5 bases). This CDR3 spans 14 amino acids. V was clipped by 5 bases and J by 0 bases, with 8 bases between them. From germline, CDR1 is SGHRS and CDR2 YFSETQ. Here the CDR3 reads CASRDIPNTGELFF. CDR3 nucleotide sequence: TGCGCCAGCAGGGACATCCCGAACACCGGGGAGCTGTTTTTT.

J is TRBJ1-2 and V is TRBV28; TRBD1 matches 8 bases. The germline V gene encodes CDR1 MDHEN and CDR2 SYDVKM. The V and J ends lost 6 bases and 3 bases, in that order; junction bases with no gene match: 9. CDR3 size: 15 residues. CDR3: CASRSDRGSDYGYTF. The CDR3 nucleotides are TGTGCCAGCAGGTCAGACAGGGGTTCGGACTATGGCTACACCTTC.

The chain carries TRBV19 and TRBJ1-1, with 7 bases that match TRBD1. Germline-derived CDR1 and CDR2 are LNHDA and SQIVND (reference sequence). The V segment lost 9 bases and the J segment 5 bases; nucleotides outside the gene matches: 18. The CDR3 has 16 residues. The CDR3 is CASLRPGRQGRTEAFF. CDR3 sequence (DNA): TGTGCCAGCCTCCGACCGGGCCGACAGGGTAGGACTGAAGCTTTCTTT.

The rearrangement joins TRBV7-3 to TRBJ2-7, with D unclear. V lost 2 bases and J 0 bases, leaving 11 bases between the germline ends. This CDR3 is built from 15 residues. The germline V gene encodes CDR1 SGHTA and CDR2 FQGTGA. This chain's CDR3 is CASSLLHLGSYEQYF. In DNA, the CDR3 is TGTGCCAGCAGCTTACTCCACTTGGGCTCCTACGAGCAGTACTTC.

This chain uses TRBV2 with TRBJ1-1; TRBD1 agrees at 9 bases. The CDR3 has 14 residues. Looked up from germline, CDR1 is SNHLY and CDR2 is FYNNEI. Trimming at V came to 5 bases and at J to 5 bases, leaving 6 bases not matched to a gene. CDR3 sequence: CASSPETGGTEAFF. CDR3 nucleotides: TGTGCCAGCAGTCCCGAGACAGGGGGTACTGAAGCTTTCTTT.

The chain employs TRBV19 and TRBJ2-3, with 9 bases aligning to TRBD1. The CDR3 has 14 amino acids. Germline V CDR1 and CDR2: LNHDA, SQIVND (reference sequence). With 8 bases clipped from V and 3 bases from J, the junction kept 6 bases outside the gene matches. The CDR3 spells CASRGQGRTDTQYF. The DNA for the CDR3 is TGTGCCAGTCGAGGACAGGGGCGAACAGATACGCAGTATTTT.

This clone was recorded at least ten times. The CDR3 bases are TGCGCCAGCAGCTTGGGCATTATGAACACTGAAGCTTTCTTT. Encoded protein: CASSLGIMNTEAFF. This chain connects TRBV5-1 to TRBJ1-1; D is ambiguous. Germline assignment: CDR1 SGHRS and CDR2 YFSETQ. V was trimmed by 0 bases and J by 0 bases, leaving 6 bases between them. CDR3 length: 14 residues.

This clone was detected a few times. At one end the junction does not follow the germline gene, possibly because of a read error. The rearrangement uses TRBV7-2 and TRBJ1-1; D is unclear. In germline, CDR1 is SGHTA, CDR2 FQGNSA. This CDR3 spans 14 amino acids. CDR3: CASSQESGISEAFF. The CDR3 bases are TGCGCCAGCAGCCAAGAATCTGGGATCTCTGAAGCTTTCTTT.

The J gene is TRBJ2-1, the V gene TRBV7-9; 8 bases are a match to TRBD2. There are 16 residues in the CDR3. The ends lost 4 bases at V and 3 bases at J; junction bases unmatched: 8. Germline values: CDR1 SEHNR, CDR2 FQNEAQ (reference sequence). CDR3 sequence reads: CASSSPGLGFYNEQFF. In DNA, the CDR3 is TGTGCCAGCAGCTCCCCGGGACTAGGCTTCTACAATGAGCAGTTCTTC. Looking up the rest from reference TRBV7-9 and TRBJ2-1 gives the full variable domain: DTGVSQNPRHKITKRGQNVTFRCDPISEHNRLYWYRQTLGQGPEFLTYFQNEAQLEKSRLLSDRFSAERPKGSFSTLEIQRTEQGDSAMYLCASSSPGLGFYNEQFFGPGTRLTVL.

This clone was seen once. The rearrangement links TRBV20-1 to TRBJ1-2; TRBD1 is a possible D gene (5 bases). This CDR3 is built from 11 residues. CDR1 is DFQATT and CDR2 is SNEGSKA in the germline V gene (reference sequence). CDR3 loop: CNAGGTYGYTF. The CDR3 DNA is TGCAACGCGGGGGGTACCTATGGCTACACCTTC.

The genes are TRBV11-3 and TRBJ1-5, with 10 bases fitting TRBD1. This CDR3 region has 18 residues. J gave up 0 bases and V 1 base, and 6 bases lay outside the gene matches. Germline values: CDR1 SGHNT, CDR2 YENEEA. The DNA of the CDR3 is TGTGCCAGCAGCTTAGGAAAGGACAGGGGGTATAGCAATCAGCCCCAGCATTTT. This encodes CASSLGKDRGYSNQPQHF.

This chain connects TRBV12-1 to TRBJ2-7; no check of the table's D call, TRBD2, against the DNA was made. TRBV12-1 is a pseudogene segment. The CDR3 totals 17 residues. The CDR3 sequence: CASSPDGLAGNTYEQYV. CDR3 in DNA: TGTGCCAGCAGCCCCGACGGACTAGCGGGGAATACATACGAGCAGTACGTC.

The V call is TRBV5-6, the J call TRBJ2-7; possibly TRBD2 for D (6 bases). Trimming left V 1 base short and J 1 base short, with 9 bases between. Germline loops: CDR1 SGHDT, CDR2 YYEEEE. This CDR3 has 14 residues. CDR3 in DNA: TGTGCCAGCAGCTTGATGACTAGTTCCTACGAGCAGTACTTC. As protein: CASSLMTSSYEQYF.

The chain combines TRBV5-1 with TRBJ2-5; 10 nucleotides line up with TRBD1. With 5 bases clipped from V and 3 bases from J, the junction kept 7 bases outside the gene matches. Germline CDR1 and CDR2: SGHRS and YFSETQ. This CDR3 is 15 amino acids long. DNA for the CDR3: TGCGCCAGCAGTAGACGGACAGGGGGGAAAGAGACCCAGTACTTC. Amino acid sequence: CASSRRTGGKETQYF.

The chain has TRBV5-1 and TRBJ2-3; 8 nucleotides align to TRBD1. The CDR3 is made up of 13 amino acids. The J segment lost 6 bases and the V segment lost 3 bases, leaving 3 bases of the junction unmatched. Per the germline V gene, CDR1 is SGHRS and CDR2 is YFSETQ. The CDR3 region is CASSSRQGDTQYF. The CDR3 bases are TGCGCCAGCAGCTCCAGACAGGGGGATACGCAGTATTTT.

The CDR3 DNA sequence: TGTGCCAGCAGAACACCAGGGGCTGAAGCTTTCTTT. Translating it yields CASRTPGAEAFF. The chain employs TRBV5-6 and TRBJ1-1; D possibly corresponds to TRBD1 (6 bases). Trimming shortened V by 5 bases and J by 6 bases, and 11 bases separated the two germline ends. CDR3 length: 12 residues. CDR1 SGHDT and CDR2 YYEEEE come from the germline V gene.

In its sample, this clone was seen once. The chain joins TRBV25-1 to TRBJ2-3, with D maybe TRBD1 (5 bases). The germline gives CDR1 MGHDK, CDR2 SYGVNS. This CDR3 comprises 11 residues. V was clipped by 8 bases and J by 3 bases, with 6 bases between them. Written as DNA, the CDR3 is TGTGCCAGCGGACAAACAGATACGCAGTATTTT. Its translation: CASGQTDTQYF.

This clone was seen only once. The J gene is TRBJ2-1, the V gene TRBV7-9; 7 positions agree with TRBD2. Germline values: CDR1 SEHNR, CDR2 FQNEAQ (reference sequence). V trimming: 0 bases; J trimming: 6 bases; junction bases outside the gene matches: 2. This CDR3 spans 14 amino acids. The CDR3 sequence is CASSLAGGRNEQFF. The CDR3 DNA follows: TGTGCCAGCAGCTTAGCGGGAGGGCGCAATGAGCAGTTCTTC.